Included here is one TCR beta chain sequence, with context. The same CDR3 also results from other DNA sequences found in this sample. The data originate from a study of blood T cell repertoires in COVID-19. Per the germline V gene, CDR1 is SGDLS and CDR2 is YYNGEE. V lost 0 bases and J 4 bases, leaving 10 bases between the germline ends. The CDR3 covers 14 residues. Measured with immunoSEQ multiplex PCR; TCRdb has only the in-frame clones, and not every one. The table lists about 28,000 clones, 85% of them singletons. This chain links TRBV9 with TRBJ2-5; weak D call: TRBD2 (5 bases). The receptor's source is a human donor in a cohort sampled during active COVID-19. Sequences were obtained from peripheral blood. The CDR3 DNA reads as TGTGCCAGCAGCGTAGGGGCAGGAGGAGAGACCCAGTACTTC. It codes for CASSVGAGGETQYF. The full variable domain, completed using reference TRBV9 and TRBJ2-5, is DSGVTQTPKHLITATGQRVTLRCSPRSGDLSVYWYQQSLDQGLQFLIQYYNGEERAKGNILERFSAQQFPDLHSELNLSSLELGDSALYFCASSVGAGGETQYFGPGTRLLVL.